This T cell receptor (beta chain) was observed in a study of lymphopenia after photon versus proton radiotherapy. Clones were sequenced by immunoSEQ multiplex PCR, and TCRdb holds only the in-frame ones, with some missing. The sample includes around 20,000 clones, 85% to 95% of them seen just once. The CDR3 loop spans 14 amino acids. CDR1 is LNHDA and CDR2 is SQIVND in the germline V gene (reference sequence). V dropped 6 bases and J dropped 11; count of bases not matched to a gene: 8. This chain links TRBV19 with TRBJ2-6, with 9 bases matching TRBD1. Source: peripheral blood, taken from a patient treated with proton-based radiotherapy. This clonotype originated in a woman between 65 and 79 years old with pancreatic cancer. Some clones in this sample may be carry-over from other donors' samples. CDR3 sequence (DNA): TGTGCCAGTAGGAACCCCGGGACAGGGCACGTCCTGACTTTC. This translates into CASRNPGTGHVLTF.